This T cell receptor beta chain was documented in a study of blood T cell repertoires in COVID-19. The assay was immunoSEQ multiplex PCR, and TCRdb's table has in-frame clones only and misses some. This sample has roughly 250,000 clones; around 82% occur once, and the top ten carry roughly 4.9%. This CDR3 has 14 residues. Germline CDR1 reads SGHNT; CDR2 reads YENEEA. Trimming cost V 1 base and J 6 bases, with 13 bases left between them. The source is an elderly woman with active or convalescent COVID-19. V usage is TRBV11-3 and J usage is TRBJ2-7; tentative D call: TRBD1 (6 bases). Material: peripheral blood. The CDR3 here is CASSLGRGSLEQYF. The CDR3 DNA reads TGTGCCAGCAGCTTAGGCAGGGGATCTCTCGAGCAGTACTTC.